This section outlines one TCR beta chain sequence together with its context. The study recruited people aged 18 to 89 years across under 25 US areas. Cohorts were assigned according to the clinical history that participants reported. This sample is drawn from a study of blood T cell repertoires in COVID-19. Overall study: Samples of COVID-19 (acute and convalescent) were obtained from the United States, Italy and Spain.

Germline V gives CDR1 SGHDT, CDR2 YYEEEE. The CDR3 loop spans 17 amino acids. Trimming removed 1 base from V and 5 bases from J, with 21 bases in between. Source study methods: Estimated nucleated cell counts came from reference gene primer amplification. Produced via immunoSEQ multiplex PCR; TCRdb's table is partial and in-frame only. V and J calls and clone size are as listed in that table; D and trimming were resolved from the DNA. The table has about 390,000 clones, around nine tenths seen once. Sequencing input: PBMCs or T cells enriched from blood (not recorded which). This sequence originates from a woman in her 50s who had recovered from COVID-19. This chain uses TRBV5-6 with TRBJ1-1; tentatively, D is TRBD1 (6 bases). The CDR3 region is CASSLINRVPAVTEAFF. The CDR3 DNA is TGTGCCAGCAGCTTGATTAACAGGGTTCCGGCGGTTACTGAAGCTTTCTTT.